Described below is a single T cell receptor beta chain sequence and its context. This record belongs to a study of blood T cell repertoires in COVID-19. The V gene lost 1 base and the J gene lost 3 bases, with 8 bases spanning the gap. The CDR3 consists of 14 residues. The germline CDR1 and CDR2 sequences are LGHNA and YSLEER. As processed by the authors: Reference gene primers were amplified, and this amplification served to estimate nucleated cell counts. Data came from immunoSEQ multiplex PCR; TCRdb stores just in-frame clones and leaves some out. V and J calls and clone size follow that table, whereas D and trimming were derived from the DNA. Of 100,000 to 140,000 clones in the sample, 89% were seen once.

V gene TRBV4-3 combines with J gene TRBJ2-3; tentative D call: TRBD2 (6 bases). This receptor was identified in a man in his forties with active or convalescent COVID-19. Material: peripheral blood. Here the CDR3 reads CASSQGGVTDTQYF. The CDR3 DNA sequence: TGCGCCAGCAGCCAAGGGGGGGTAACAGATACGCAGTATTTT.